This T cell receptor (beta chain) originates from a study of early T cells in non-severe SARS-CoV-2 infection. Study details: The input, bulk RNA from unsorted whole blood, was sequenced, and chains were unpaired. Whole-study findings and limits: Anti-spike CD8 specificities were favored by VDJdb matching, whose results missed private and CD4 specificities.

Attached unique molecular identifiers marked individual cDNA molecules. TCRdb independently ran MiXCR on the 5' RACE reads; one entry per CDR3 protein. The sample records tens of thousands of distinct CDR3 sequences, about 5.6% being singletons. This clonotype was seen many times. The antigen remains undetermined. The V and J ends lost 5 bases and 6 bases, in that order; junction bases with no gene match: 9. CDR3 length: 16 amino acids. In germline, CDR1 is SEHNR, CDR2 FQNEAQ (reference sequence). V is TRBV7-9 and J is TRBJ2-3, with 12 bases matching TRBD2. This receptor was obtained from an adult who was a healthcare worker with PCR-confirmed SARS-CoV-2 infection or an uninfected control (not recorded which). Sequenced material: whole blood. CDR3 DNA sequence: TGTGCCAGCAGCCGTCGGACTAGCGGGACATCCGATACGCAGTATTTT. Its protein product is CASSRRTSGTSDTQYF.